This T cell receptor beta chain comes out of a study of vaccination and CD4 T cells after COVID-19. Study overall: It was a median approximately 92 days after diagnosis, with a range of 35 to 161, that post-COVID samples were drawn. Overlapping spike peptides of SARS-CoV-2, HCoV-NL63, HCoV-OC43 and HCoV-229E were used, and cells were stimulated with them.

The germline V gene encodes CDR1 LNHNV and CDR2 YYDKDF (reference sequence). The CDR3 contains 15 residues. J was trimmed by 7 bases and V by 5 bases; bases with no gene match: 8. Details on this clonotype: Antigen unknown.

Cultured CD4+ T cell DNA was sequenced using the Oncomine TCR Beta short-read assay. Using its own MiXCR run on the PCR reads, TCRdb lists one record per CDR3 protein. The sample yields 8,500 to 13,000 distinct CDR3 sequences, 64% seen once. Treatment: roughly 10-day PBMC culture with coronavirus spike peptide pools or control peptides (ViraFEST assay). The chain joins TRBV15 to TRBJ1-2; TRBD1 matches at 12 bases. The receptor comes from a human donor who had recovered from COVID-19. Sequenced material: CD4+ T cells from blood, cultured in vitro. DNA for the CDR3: TGTGCCACCAGCGGGGGACAGGGGGCGCGTGTTGGCTACACCTTC. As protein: CATSGGQGARVGYTF.